The following is a TCR beta chain sequence with its context. Its antigen is unknown. The V end was cut by 5 bases, the J end by 1 base, with 8 bases between. The CDR3 loop spans 13 amino acids. CDR1 LNHDA and CDR2 SQIVND come from the germline V gene (reference sequence). The data were obtained in a study of OX40 agonist ivuxolimab in advanced cancers. General observations from the study: More expanded clones were found, on average, in CD8+ than in CD4+ T cells.

Sequenced by immunoSEQ multiplex PCR; TCRdb stores in-frame clones only, minus some. In the table there are under 55,000 clones, approximately 87% of which are singletons. V and J are TRBV19 and TRBJ1-1; D unresolved. This clonotype was obtained from an adult with an advanced solid tumor such as melanoma, head and neck, liver or kidney cancer. Source: CD4+ or CD8+ T cells sorted from blood, taken in a trial of the OX40 agonist ivuxolimab. This CDR3 is CASSPYTNTEAFF. The CDR3 nucleotides read TGTGCCAGTAGTCCTTACACGAACACTGAAGCTTTCTTT.